This TCR beta chain was obtained from a study of cytomegalovirus exposure and HLA in healthy donors. This clone was seen only once. Its specificity is unknown. The PCR contained 60 Vbeta and 13 Jbeta primers. Assay used: immunoSEQ multiplex PCR; TCRdb lists only in-frame clones, some missing. The data contain about 120,000 clones, roughly 69% of them singletons. Findings of the study overall: TCR beta chain V- and J-gene trimming was linked, in a later analysis, to a missense variant in DCLRE1C.

The specimen sequenced was PBMCs. This TCR derives from a human donor in good health.

CDR3 loop: CASSDSSSGANVLTF. The CDR3 DNA reads TGTGCCAGCAGTGACTCTAGCTCTGGGGCCAACGTCCTGACTTTC. The V gene is TRBV6-4, the J gene TRBJ2-6; no clear D. The length of the CDR3 is 15 residues. The V and J ends lost 0 bases and 0 bases respectively, with 3 bases between them. The V gene's germline CDR1 is MRHNA and CDR2 SNTAGT.